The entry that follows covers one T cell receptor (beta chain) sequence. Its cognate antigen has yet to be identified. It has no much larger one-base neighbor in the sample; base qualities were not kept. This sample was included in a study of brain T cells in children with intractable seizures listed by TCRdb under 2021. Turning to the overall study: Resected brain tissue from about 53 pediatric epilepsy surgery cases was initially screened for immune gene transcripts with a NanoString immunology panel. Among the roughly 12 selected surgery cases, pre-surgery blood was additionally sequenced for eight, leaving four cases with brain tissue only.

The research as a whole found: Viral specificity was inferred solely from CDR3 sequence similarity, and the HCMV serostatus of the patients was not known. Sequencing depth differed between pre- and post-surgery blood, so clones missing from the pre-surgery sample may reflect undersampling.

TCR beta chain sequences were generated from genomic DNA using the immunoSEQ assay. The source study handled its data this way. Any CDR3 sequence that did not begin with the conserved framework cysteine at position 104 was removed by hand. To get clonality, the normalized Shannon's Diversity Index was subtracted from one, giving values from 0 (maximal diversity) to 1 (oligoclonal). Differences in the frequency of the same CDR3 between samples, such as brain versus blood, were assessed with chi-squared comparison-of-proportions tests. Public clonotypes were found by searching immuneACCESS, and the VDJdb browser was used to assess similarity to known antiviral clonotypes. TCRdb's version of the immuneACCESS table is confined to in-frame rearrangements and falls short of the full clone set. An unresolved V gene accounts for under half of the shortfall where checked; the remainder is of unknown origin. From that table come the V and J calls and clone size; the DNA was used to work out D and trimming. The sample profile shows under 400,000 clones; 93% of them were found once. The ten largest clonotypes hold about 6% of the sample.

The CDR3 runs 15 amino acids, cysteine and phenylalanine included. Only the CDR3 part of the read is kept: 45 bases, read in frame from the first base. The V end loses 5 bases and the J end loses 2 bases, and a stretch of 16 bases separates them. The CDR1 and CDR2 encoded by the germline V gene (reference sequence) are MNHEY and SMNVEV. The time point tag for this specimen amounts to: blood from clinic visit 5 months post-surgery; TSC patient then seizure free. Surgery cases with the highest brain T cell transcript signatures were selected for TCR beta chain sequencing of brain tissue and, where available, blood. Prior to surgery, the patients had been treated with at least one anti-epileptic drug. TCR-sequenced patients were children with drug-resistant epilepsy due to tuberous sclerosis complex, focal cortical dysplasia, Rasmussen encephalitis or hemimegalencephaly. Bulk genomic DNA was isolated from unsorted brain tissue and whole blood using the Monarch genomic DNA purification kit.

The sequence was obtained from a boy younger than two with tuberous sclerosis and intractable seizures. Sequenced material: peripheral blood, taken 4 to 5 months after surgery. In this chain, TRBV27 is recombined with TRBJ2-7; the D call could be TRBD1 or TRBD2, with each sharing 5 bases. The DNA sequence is TGTGCCAGCAGTCCAGAAACCGGGACCCCCTACGAGCAGTACTTC. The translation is CASSPETGTPYEQYF.